Here is one T cell receptor (beta chain) with its context. The antigen is undetermined. CDR1 is MNHEY and CDR2 is SVGAGI in the germline V gene. Unmatched junction bases numbered 5, after V lost 10 bases and J lost 3 bases. The CDR3 spans 13 residues. People who had autoimmune disease history or systemic immunosuppression were excluded. Here immunoSEQ multiplex PCR was the method, and the copy in TCRdb shows in-frame clones only, minus some. The data contain approximately 60,000 clones, about 93% of them singletons. The data stem from a study of OX40 agonist ivuxolimab in advanced cancers. About the research overall: Patients in the trial were receiving intravenous ivuxolimab every 2 weeks, at doses of 0.01 to 10 mg/kg. Partial responses were seen in three patients, one with hepatocellular carcinoma and two with cutaneous melanoma. Overall study results and limits: CD4+ and CD8+ blood T cells expanded clonally by week 6 at 0.1 to 3.0 mg/kg.

Sequencing used CD4+ or CD8+ T cells sorted from blood, obtained in a trial of the OX40 agonist ivuxolimab. This TCR was recovered from an adult with an advanced solid tumor such as melanoma, head and neck, liver or kidney cancer. The chain couples TRBV6-5 to TRBJ2-7; 11 nucleotides line up with TRBD1. CDR3 region: CATEGQGGYEQYF. Here the CDR3 DNA reads TGTGCCACGGAGGGACAGGGGGGCTACGAGCAGTACTTC.